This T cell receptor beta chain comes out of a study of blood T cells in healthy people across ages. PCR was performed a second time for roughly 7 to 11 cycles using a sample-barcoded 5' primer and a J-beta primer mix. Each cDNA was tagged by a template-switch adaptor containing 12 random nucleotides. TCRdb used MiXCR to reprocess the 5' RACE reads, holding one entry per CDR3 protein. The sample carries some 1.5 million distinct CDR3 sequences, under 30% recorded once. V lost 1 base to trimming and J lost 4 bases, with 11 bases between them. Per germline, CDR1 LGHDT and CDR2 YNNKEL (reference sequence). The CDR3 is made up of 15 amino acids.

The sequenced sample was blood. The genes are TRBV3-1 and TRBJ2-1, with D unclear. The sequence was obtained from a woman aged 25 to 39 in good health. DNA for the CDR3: TGTGCCAGCAGCCAAGGCAGAGCCAAATACAATGAGCAGTTCTTC. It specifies CASSQGRAKYNEQFF.